This TCR beta chain was found in a study of regulatory T cells in long-lasting Graves disease. Trimming pared 6 bases from V and 1 base from J, leaving 12 bases between. CDR1 is MNHNS and CDR2 is SASEGT in the germline V gene. This CDR3 contains 14 residues. Building the TCR beta libraries relied on iRepertoire HTBI primers, and CDR3 regions underwent Arm-PCR. From the multiplex PCR reads, TCRdb called clonotypes with MiXCR, one entry per CDR3 protein. The data show around 500,000 distinct CDR3 sequences, about 12% seen once. This clonotype showed up many times. Time point of the sample: newly diagnosed GD, antithyroid drugs for less than 3 months. Following extraction of RNA from PBMCs, that RNA was used to make the TCR library. In addition, the sample was reused for a study of T cells in Graves' hyperthyroidism and ophthalmopathy. From that study: Patients with ophthalmopathy were separated from those with stable hyperthyroidism by a 13 V-J model.

The specimen comprised peripheral blood mononuclear cells (PBMCs), sampled at new diagnosis, from a patient treated with antithyroid drugs. The TCR comes from a woman in her twenties or thirties with Graves disease. The rearrangement uses TRBV6-1 and TRBJ2-5; D is ambiguous. The CDR3, as DNA: TGTGCCAGCAGCCCCTGGTCTGTCCAAGAGACCCAGTACTTC. Amino acid sequence: CASSPWSVQETQYF.